The 29 T cell receptor beta chains below all came from one sample that was sequenced in a study of T-cell memory formation after mild COVID-19. One entry per CDR3 protein, called by TCRdb with MiXCR from the 5' RACE reads. The table shows 310,000 or so distinct CDR3 sequences, with 15% to 20% occurring only once. The sample comprised PBMCs or a T cell subset sorted from them (not recorded which). The receptors come from a man younger than 35 who had mild COVID-19 (a few samples of this study predate the infection). Cell type and time point are not known.

This clonotype came up a few times. This chain uses TRBV7-9 with TRBJ1-1; no reliable D call. The germline gives CDR1 SEHNR, CDR2 FQNEAQ (reference sequence). This CDR3 comprises 13 residues. Trimming stripped 5 bases from V and 1 base from J, with 8 bases between. The DNA of the CDR3 is TGTGCCAGCAGCGTGGACGAGAACACTGAAGCTTTCTTT. Translating gives CASSVDENTEAFF. Complete variable domain (other parts from reference TRBV7-9 and TRBJ1-1): DTGVSQNPRHKITKRGQNVTFRCDPISEHNRLYWYRQTLGQGPEFLTYFQNEAQLEKSRLLSDRFSAERPKGSFSTLEIQRTEQGDSAMYLCASSVDENTEAFFGQGTRLTVV.

There are many counts of this clonotype. The chain carries TRBV7-3 and TRBJ2-2; 7 bases align to TRBD1. Losses at the gene ends were 3 bases for V and 6 bases for J; bases not matched to a gene: 7. Germline CDR1 and CDR2: SGHTA and FQGTGA. This CDR3 comprises 15 residues. For the CDR3, the DNA is TGTGCCAGCAGCTTTGCTGGGCAGGGGGCCGGGGAGCTGTTTTTT. Translated, it gives CASSFAGQGAGELFF.

The V call is TRBV4-1, the J call TRBJ1-4, with no clear D. Trimming stripped 1 base from V and 5 bases from J, with 8 bases between. This CDR3 is built from 14 residues. Germline CDR1 reads MGHRA; CDR2 reads YSYEKL. The CDR3 region is CASSQVGVNEKLFF. In DNA, the CDR3 is TGCGCCAGCAGCCAAGTAGGAGTAAATGAAAAACTGTTTTTT.

The sample holds many counts of this clonotype. The V and J genes are TRBV30 and TRBJ2-7; TRBD1 matches 9 bases. Trimming removed 1 base from V and 2 bases from J; junction bases left unmatched: 0. Germline V CDR1 and CDR2: GTSNPN, SVGIG (reference sequence). This CDR3 has 13 amino acids. CDR3 amino acids: CAWSGDRAYEQYF. CDR3 nucleotide sequence: TGTGCCTGGAGTGGGGACAGGGCCTACGAGCAGTACTTC.

In this sample, this clonotype turned up a few times. The chain's CDR3 is CASSELSKGGYTF. In nucleotides, the CDR3 is TGTGCCAGCAGTGAACTTAGCAAGGGAGGCTACACCTTC. The chain uses TRBV6-1 and TRBJ1-2; no clear D gene. The CDR3 totals 13 residues. Germline V CDR1 and CDR2: MNHNS, SASEGT. The V gene lost 2 bases and the J gene lost 8 bases, with 12 bases spanning the gap.

This clonotype was seen a few times. The chain has TRBV5-1 and TRBJ1-5; D unresolved. Germline CDR1 reads SGHRS; CDR2 reads YFSETQ. CDR3 size: 15 residues. V shed 3 bases and J shed 1 base, with 11 bases lying between them. The CDR3 here is CASSYGDRSNQPQHF. The CDR3 region has the DNA TGCGCCAGCAGCTACGGGGATCGGAGCAATCAGCCCCAGCATTTT.

The rearrangement links TRBV20-1 to TRBJ2-1; 9 nucleotides agree with TRBD2. Germline CDR1 is DFQATT and CDR2 is SNEGSKA (reference sequence). Trimming cost V 6 bases and J 8 bases; bases outside gene matches: 11. The CDR3 is 14 residues long. The CDR3 reads CSARGSGGPDEQFF. CDR3 nucleotides: TGCAGTGCCCGGGGGAGCGGGGGGCCGGATGAGCAGTTCTTC.

J is TRBJ2-7 and V is TRBV12-5; TRBD1 aligns across 7 bases. The CDR3 has 13 amino acids. J lost 4 bases, V lost 3 bases, and 3 bases had no gene match. Germline V gene lookup returns CDR1 LGHNT and CDR2 FRNRAP. The CDR3 sequence is CASGFRQGYEQYF. The CDR3 nucleotides are TGTGCTAGTGGTTTCAGACAGGGTTACGAGCAGTACTTC.

The chain combines TRBV12-3 or TRBV12-4 with TRBJ2-7; no firm D call. The CDR3 has 13 amino acids. V gave up 5 bases and J gave up 0 bases, with 8 bases separating them. The CDR3 here is CASSPRVSYEQYF. The DNA of the CDR3 is TGTGCCAGCAGTCCCCGGGTCTCCTACGAGCAGTACTTC.

This clonotype occurred a few times. This rearrangement joins TRBV27 to TRBJ2-4; the D gene is possibly TRBD1 (5 bases). CDR1 and CDR2 (germline): MNHEY, SMNVEV (reference sequence). V was clipped by 5 bases and J by 6 bases, with 14 bases between them. The CDR3 loop spans 14 amino acids. The CDR3 is CASSPSRALNIQYF. The CDR3 DNA sequence: TGTGCCAGCAGTCCCTCCAGGGCTTTAAACATTCAGTACTTC.

This clonotype was seen ten or more times. The J gene is TRBJ1-1, the V gene TRBV5-1, with 9 bases fitting TRBD1. Trimming took 0 bases from V and 5 from J; bases not matched to a gene: 8. This CDR3 is 16 amino acids long. Per germline, CDR1 SGHRS and CDR2 YFSETQ. CDR3 DNA sequence: TGCGCCAGCAGCTTGGGGGCACAGGGGGCAGGTACTGAAGCTTTCTTT. Translation: CASSLGAQGAGTEAFF. The full variable domain, rest sourced from reference TRBV5-1 and TRBJ1-1, is KAGVTQTPRYLIKTRGQQVTLSCSPISGHRSVSWYQQTPGQGLQFLFEYFSETQRNKGNFPGRFSGRQFSNSRSEMNVSTLELGDSALYLCASSLGAQGAGTEAFFGQGTRLTVV.

DNA of the CDR3: TGTGCCAGTAGAAAGGGACCAGATAATTCACCCCTCCACTTT. Its protein product is CASRKGPDNSPLHF. The chain joins TRBV19 to TRBJ1-6, with a weak D call TRBD1 (5 bases). This CDR3 has 14 amino acids. Trimming took off 6 bases at V and 5 bases at J, with 11 bases between the two ends. Germline assignment: CDR1 LNHDA and CDR2 SQIVND (reference sequence).

V and J are TRBV14 and TRBJ2-3, with D possibly TRBD1 on 6 matching bases. Germline V gene sequence: CDR1 SGHDN, CDR2 FVKESK. V lost 1 base to trimming and J lost 1 base, with 12 bases between them. There are 16 residues in the CDR3. The CDR3 DNA is TGTGCCAGCAGCCAAGGGGGCAGGGGAGGCACAGATACGCAGTATTTT. Translation: CASSQGGRGGTDTQYF.

This rearrangement joins TRBV6-4 to TRBJ2-3, with 8 positions matching TRBD2. The germline V gene encodes CDR1 MRHNA and CDR2 SNTAGT. This CDR3 is built from 16 residues. The J segment lost 5 bases and the V segment lost 6 bases, leaving 13 bases of the junction unmatched. The CDR3: CASRSTGGAGIDTQYF. The CDR3 coding sequence is TGTGCCAGCAGATCTACGGGGGGGGCAGGCATAGATACGCAGTATTTT.

Points on this clonotype: This may arise from a read error, as a much more abundant clone is one base away. The gene calls are TRBV7-6 and TRBJ2-3; 14 bases are a match to TRBD2. The germline CDR1 and CDR2 sequences are SGHVS and FNYEAQ. After removal of 6 bases from V and 0 bases from J, the junction contained 5 bases not matched to a gene. The CDR3 consists of 17 residues. Here the CDR3 DNA reads TGTGCCAGCAGTCAGGGACTAGCGGGAGATAGCACAGATACGCAGTATTTT. Its protein is CASSQGLAGDSTDTQYF.

This clonotype has more than one count but fewer than ten. The genes are TRBV9 and TRBJ2-4; weak D call: TRBD1 (6 bases). From germline, CDR1 is SGDLS and CDR2 YYNGEE. The length of the CDR3 is 16 residues. V gave up 4 bases and J gave up 0 bases, with 14 bases separating them. The CDR3 DNA is TGTGCCAGCAGCTCTATGACAGGACTAGCCAAAAACATTCAGTACTTC. Protein: CASSSMTGLAKNIQYF.

Many counts were recorded for this clonotype. This chain connects TRBV5-1 to TRBJ1-1; D may be TRBD1 (5 bases). Trimming shortened V by 2 bases and J by 4 bases, and 6 bases separated the two germline ends. The CDR3 sequence is 12 residues long. The germline CDR1 and CDR2 sequences are SGHRS and YFSETQ. The CDR3 DNA follows: TGCGCCAGCAGCTTCGGGGGCACTGAAGCTTTCTTT. As protein: CASSFGGTEAFF. Full variable domain (rest looked up from reference TRBV5-1 and TRBJ1-1): KAGVTQTPRYLIKTRGQQVTLSCSPISGHRSVSWYQQTPGQGLQFLFEYFSETQRNKGNFPGRFSGRQFSNSRSEMNVSTLELGDSALYLCASSFGGTEAFFGQGTRLTVV.

This chain uses TRBV9 with TRBJ1-1; D perhaps matches TRBD1 (5 bases). V dropped 1 base and J dropped 5 bases, with 15 bases sitting between them. The CDR3 is 15 residues long. Per the germline V gene, CDR1 is SGDLS and CDR2 is YYNGEE. As DNA, the CDR3 is TGTGCCAGCAGCGTAAACGTCCAGGGACTGACTGAAGCTTTCTTT. This codes for CASSVNVQGLTEAFF.

The J gene is TRBJ1-5, the V gene TRBV15, with D perhaps matching TRBD1 (6 bases). V gave up 0 bases and J gave up 4 bases, with 10 bases separating them. Germline lookup yields CDR1 LNHNV and CDR2 YYDKDF (reference sequence). CDR3 length: 15 amino acids. CDR3 protein: CATSRDRGLNQPQHF. As DNA, the CDR3 is TGTGCCACCAGCAGAGATCGGGGGCTGAATCAGCCCCAGCATTTT.

The chain couples TRBV4-1 to TRBJ1-4; the match to TRBD1 covers 7 bases. J was trimmed by 6 bases and V by 5 bases; bases with no gene match: 3. The CDR3 totals 13 residues. Germline-derived CDR1 and CDR2 are MGHRA and YSYEKL. The CDR3 loop is CASSTGQDEKLFF. CDR3 nucleotides: TGCGCCAGCAGCACCGGACAGGATGAAAAACTGTTTTTT.

The gene calls are TRBV4-1 and TRBJ2-1; 8 nucleotides agree with TRBD1. There are 13 residues in the CDR3. The trim removed 3 bases at V and 10 bases at J, leaving 5 bases unmatched. CDR1 is MGHRA and CDR2 is YSYEKL in the germline V gene. CDR3 sequence reads: CASSHPGGVEQFF. The CDR3 nucleotides are TGCGCCAGCAGCCACCCAGGGGGCGTCGAGCAGTTCTTC.

There are a few counts of this clonotype. The V call is TRBV5-6, the J call TRBJ1-2; 9 bases map to TRBD1. V lost 5 bases and J lost 4; bases outside the gene matches: 6. Germline values: CDR1 SGHDT, CDR2 YYEEEE. There are 14 residues in the CDR3. The CDR3 protein is CASRGTGRRYGYTF. The CDR3 nucleotides read TGTGCCAGCAGGGGGACAGGGAGGCGCTATGGCTACACCTTC.

This clonotype was picked up a small number of times. This chain connects TRBV9 to TRBJ2-3, with 14 bases aligning to TRBD2. The CDR3 spans 17 residues. Germline V gene sequence: CDR1 SGDLS, CDR2 YYNGEE. V dropped 3 bases and J dropped 4; count of bases not matched to a gene: 7. The CDR3 region is CASSATLTSGGADTQYF. DNA for the CDR3: TGTGCCAGCAGCGCAACCTTGACTAGCGGGGGGGCAGATACGCAGTATTTT.

This clonotype occurred a few times. This rearrangement joins TRBV5-1 to TRBJ2-1, with TRBD1 matching 7 bases. Unmatched junction bases numbered 1, after V lost 0 bases and J lost 1 base. The germline gives CDR1 SGHRS, CDR2 YFSETQ. This CDR3 region has 15 residues. This chain's CDR3 is CASSLVTGSYNEQFF. The CDR3 nucleotides read TGCGCCAGCAGCTTGGTGACAGGGTCCTACAATGAGCAGTTCTTC.

V is TRBV6-5 and J is TRBJ1-2; TRBD1 is a possible D gene (5 bases). This CDR3 has 15 amino acids. V dropped 6 bases and J dropped 4 bases, with 18 bases sitting between them. CDR1 MNHEY and CDR2 SVGAGI come from the germline V gene. The CDR3 region is CASRYPSRQPYGYTF. The CDR3 DNA follows: TGTGCCAGCAGATATCCTTCCCGACAGCCCTATGGCTACACCTTC.

This clonotype was found once. V is TRBV29-1 and J is TRBJ1-5, with D uncertain. The V gene lost 7 bases and the J gene lost 9 bases, with 10 bases spanning the gap. CDR1 is SQVTM and CDR2 is ANQGSEA in the germline V gene. CDR3 length: 10 amino acids. The CDR3 reads CSGSEGPQHF. The DNA of the CDR3 is TGCAGCGGCTCCGAAGGGCCCCAGCATTTT.

The rearrangement links TRBV7-3 to TRBJ2-2, with 14 bases fitting TRBD2. Germline V gene data show CDR1 as SGHTA and CDR2 as FQGTGA. With 5 bases clipped from V and 6 bases from J, the junction kept 5 bases outside the gene matches. The CDR3 length is 16 residues. The CDR3 loop is CASSQTSGGAPGELFF. Written as DNA, the CDR3 is TGTGCCAGCAGCCAGACTAGCGGGGGGGCGCCCGGGGAGCTGTTTTTT.

This chain joins TRBV18 and TRBJ2-1; D may be TRBD1 (5 bases). Per the germline V gene, CDR1 is KGHSH and CDR2 is LQKENI. Trimming pared 0 bases from V and 2 bases from J, leaving 5 bases between. This CDR3 contains 14 residues. DNA of the CDR3: TGTGCCAGCTCACCACCGGACACCTACAATGAGCAGTTCTTC. It translates to CASSPPDTYNEQFF.

This chain links TRBV11-3 with TRBJ2-7; perhaps TRBD1 as D (5 bases). Germline V gene data show CDR1 as SGHNT and CDR2 as YENEEA. The CDR3 has 14 amino acids. V lost 5 bases, J lost 0 bases, and 11 bases lay in between. Here the CDR3 reads CASSPQETSYEQYF. As DNA, the CDR3 is TGTGCCAGCAGCCCACAGGAAACCTCCTACGAGCAGTACTTC.